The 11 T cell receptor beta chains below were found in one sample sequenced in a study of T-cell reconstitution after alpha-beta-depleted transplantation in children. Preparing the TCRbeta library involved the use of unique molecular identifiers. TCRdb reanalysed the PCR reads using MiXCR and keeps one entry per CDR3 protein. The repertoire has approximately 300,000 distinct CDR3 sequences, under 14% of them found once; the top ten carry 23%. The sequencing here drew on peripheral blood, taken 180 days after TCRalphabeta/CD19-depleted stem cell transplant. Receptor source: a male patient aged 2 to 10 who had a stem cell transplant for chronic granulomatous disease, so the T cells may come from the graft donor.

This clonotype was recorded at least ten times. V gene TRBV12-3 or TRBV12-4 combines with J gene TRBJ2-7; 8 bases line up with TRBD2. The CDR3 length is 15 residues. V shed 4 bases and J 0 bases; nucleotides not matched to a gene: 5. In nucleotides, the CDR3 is TGTGCCAGCAGTTACGGACTAGCCGGCTCCTACGAGCAGTACTTC. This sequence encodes CASSYGLAGSYEQYF.

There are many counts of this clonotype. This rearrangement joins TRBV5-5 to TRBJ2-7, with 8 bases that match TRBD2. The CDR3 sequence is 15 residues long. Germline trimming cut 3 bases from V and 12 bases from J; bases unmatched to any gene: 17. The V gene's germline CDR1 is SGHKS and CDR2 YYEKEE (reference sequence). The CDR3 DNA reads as TGTGCCAGCAGCTCGCCTCATGCGGGGGGCGCAGATCGGTACTTC. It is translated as CASSSPHAGGADRYF.

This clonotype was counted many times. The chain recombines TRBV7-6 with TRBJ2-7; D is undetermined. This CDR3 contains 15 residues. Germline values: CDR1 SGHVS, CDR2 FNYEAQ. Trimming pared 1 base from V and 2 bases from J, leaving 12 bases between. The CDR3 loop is CASSLDSPPTYEQYF. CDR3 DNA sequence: TGTGCCAGCAGCTTAGATTCACCACCAACCTACGAGCAGTACTTC.

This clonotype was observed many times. The CDR3 loop reads CSVEGAGARTDTQYF. CDR3 bases: TGCAGCGTTGAGGGAGCGGGAGCCCGCACAGATACGCAGTATTTT. This chain uses TRBV29-1 with TRBJ2-3, with 8 bases matching TRBD2. The CDR3 is made up of 15 amino acids. Germline loops: CDR1 SQVTM, CDR2 ANQGSEA. V gave up 3 bases and J gave up 1 base; unmatched junction bases: 6.

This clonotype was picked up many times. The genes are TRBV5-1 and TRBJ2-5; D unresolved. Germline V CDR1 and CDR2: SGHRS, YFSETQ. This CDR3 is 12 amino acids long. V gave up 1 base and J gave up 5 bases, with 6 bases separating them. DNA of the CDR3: TGCGCCAGCAGCTTGTCCGGTGAGACCCAGTACTTC. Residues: CASSLSGETQYF. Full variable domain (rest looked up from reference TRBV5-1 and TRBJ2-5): KAGVTQTPRYLIKTRGQQVTLSCSPISGHRSVSWYQQTPGQGLQFLFEYFSETQRNKGNFPGRFSGRQFSNSRSEMNVSTLELGDSALYLCASSLSGETQYFGPGTRLLVL.

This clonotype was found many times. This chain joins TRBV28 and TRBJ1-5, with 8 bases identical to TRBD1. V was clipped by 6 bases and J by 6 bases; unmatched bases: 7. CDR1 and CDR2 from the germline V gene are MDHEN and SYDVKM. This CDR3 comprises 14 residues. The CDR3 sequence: CASRAQQGGQPQHF. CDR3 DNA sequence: TGTGCCAGCAGGGCCCAACAGGGGGGTCAGCCCCAGCATTTT.

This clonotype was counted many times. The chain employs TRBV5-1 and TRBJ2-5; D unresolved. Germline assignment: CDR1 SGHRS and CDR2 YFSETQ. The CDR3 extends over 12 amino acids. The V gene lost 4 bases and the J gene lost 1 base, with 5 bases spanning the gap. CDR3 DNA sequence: TGCGCCAGCAGCCGGAGCCAAGAGACCCAGTACTTC. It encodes CASSRSQETQYF. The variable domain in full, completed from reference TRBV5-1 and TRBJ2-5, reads KAGVTQTPRYLIKTRGQQVTLSCSPISGHRSVSWYQQTPGQGLQFLFEYFSETQRNKGNFPGRFSGRQFSNSRSEMNVSTLELGDSALYLCASSRSQETQYFGPGTRLLVL.

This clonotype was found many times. CDR3 sequence: CASSPRDRKRTQYF. CDR3 nucleotides: TGTGCCAGCAGCCCCCGGGACCGAAAGCGTACGCAGTATTTT. This sequence joins TRBV3-1 and TRBJ2-3; either TRBD1 or TRBD2 may fit D (5 bases each). V dropped 4 bases and J dropped 8 bases, with 16 bases sitting between them. Looked up from germline, CDR1 is LGHDT and CDR2 is YNNKEL (reference sequence). The CDR3 covers 14 residues.

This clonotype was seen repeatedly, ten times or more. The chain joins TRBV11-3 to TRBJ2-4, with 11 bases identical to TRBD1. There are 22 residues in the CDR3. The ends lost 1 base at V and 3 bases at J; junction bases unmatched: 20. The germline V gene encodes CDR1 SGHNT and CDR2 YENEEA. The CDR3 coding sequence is TGTGCCAGCAGCTTAGTAGGACAGGGGGCGCGAAATTTGCGTGCAGTCAAAAACATTCAGTACTTC. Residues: CASSLVGQGARNLRAVKNIQYF.

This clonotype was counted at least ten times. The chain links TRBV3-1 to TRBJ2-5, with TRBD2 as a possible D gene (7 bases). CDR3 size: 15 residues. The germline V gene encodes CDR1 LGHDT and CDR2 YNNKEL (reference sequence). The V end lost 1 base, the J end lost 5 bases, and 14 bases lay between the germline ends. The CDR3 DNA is TGTGCCAGCAGCCAAGTTGGGGGGGCAGGCGAGACCCAGTACTTC. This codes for CASSQVGGAGETQYF.

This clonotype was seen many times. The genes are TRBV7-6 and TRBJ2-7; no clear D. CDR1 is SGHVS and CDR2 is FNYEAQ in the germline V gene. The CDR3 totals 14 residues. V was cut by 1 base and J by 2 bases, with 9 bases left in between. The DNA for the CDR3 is TGTGCCAGCAGCTTAGACGCAGACCCCTACGAGCAGTACTTC. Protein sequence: CASSLDADPYEQYF. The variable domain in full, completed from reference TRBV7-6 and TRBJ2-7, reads GAGVSQSPRYKVTKRGQDVALRCDPISGHVSLYWYRQALGQGPEFLTYFNYEAQQDKSGLPNDRFSAERPEGSISTLTIQRTEQRDSAMYRCASSLDADPYEQYFGPGTRLTVT.